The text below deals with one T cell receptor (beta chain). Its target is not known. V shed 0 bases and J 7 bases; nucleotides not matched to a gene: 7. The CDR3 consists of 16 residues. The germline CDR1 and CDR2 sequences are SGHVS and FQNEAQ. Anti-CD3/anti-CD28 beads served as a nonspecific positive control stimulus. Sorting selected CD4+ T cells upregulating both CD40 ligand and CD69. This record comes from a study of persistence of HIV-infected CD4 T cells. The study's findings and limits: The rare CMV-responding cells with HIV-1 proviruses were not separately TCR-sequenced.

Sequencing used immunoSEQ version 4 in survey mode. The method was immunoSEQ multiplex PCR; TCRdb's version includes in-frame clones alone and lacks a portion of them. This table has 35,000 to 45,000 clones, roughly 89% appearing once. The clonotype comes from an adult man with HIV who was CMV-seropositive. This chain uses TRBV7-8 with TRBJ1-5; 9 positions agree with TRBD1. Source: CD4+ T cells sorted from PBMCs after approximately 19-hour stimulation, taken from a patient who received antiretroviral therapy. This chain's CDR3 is CASSLALGQGYQPQHF. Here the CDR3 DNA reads TGTGCCAGCAGCTTAGCGCTGGGACAGGGCTACCAGCCCCAGCATTTT.